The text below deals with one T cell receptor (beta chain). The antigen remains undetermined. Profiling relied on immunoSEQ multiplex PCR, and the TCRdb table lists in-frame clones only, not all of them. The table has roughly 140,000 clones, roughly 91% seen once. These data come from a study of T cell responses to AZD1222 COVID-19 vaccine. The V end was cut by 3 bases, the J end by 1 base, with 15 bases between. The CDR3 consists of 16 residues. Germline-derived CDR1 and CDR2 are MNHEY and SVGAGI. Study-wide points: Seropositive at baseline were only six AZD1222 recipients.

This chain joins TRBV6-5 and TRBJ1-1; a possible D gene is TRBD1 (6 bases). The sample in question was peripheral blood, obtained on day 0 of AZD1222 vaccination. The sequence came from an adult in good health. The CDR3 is CASSYGGRRSNTEAFF. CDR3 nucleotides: TGTGCCAGCAGTTATGGGGGGCGCCGTTCGAACACTGAAGCTTTCTTT.